This T cell receptor beta chain was retrieved from a study of T cell clonality in common variable immunodeficiency. The protocol was immunoSEQ multiplex PCR, while the TCRdb copy is restricted to in-frame clones and leaves out a portion. The sample presents some 27,000 clones, none singletons. Study observations and caveats: Fewer deletions and N-nucleotide insertions were reportedly seen in common variable immunodeficiency TCR beta sequences. TCRbeta clonality was increased in CVID versus healthy controls.

Turning to this clone: Its antigen is unknown.

Donors gave roughly 5 to 8 ml heparinized peripheral whole blood. Material for sequencing was peripheral blood mononuclear cells. The source of this sequence is a human donor with common variable immunodeficiency.

CDR3 DNA, as far as it was read: TGTGCCATCAGTGATAGAGCGGGGCGGTCCTACGAG. Encoded protein: CAISDRAGRSYE. The CDR3 as a whole reads CAISDRAGRSYEQYF. This chain links TRBV10-3 with TRBJ2-7, with TRBD2 matching over 7 bases. The sequenced fragment ends 3 residues before the CDR3 boundary, so the rest is inferred from the germline J gene. Germline V gene data show CDR1 as ENHRY and CDR2 as SYGVKD. V trimming: 3 bases; J trimming: 1 base; junction bases outside the gene matches: 6. CDR3 size: 15 residues.